The clone carrying this TCR beta chain was found a few times. One entry per CDR3 protein, called by TCRdb with MiXCR from the 5' RACE reads. The profile shows roughly 500,000 distinct CDR3 sequences, roughly 21% of them singletons. This sample stems from a study of identical twins. After removal of 8 bases from V and 4 bases from J, the junction contained 1 base not matched to a gene. This CDR3 comprises 11 residues. The germline gives CDR1 ENHRY, CDR2 SYGVKD. This sample also belongs to another study, concerning T cells expressing NK-cell markers. Turning to that study: HCMV serostatus: most of the eight sequenced donors positive, one negative. These clonotypes, the leaders elsewhere, also led the CD3+CD56-NKG2C+ fraction in four donors.

Material for sequencing was CD4+ T cells sorted from blood. This clonotype was sampled from a woman aged 18-35 years in good health. The chain recombines TRBV10-3 with TRBJ2-7; 8 bases match TRBD2. CDR3 coding DNA: TGTGCCATCCAGCGGGGGTACGAGCAGTACTTC. It is translated as CAIQRGYEQYF.